The 9 T cell receptor beta chains reported below all come from one sample, sequenced in a study of T cell changes during pregnancy in multiple sclerosis (dated by TCRdb to between 2018 and 2021). Preparation of the library involved the immunoSEQ multiplex PCR assay. Entries here come from immuneACCESS through TCRdb and include only in-frame sequences with V and J called. Some clones fail to appear in such tables; in the studies checked, an unresolved V gene covers under half of the shortfall, and the cause of the remainder is unknown. In all, the sample holds 50,000 to 65,000 clones, and around 93% of those were seen once. 2.5% to 4% of the sample rests with the top ten. The specimen comprised CD8+ T cells from peripheral blood mononuclear cells, sampled in the second trimester of pregnancy. The receptors stem from a female donor with multiple sclerosis, enrolled in a pregnancy study.

This clone was counted a single time. The sample has other DNA sequences that encode this CDR3 too. The chain recombines TRBV27 with TRBJ2-7, with 7 positions matching TRBD1. The CDR3 sequence is 13 residues long. The germline V gene encodes CDR1 MNHEY and CDR2 SMNVEV (reference sequence). Trimming removed 5 bases from V and 4 bases from J; junction bases left unmatched: 5. CDR3 nucleotide sequence: TGTGCCAGCAGTCCCGGGACAGCATACGAGCAGTACTTC. This encodes CASSPGTAYEQYF.

The chain is built from TRBV4-1 and TRBJ2-2, with 8 bases matching TRBD1. V trimming: 0 bases; J trimming: 3 bases; junction bases outside the gene matches: 9. There are 18 residues in the CDR3. Per germline, CDR1 MGHRA and CDR2 YSYEKL. DNA for the CDR3: TGCGCCAGCAGCCAAGACCCCGGACAGGGTCTTTACACCGGGGAGCTGTTTTTT. Protein sequence: CASSQDPGQGLYTGELFF.

The CDR3 here is CASSSELLWGDYGYTF. CDR3 coding DNA: TGTGCCAGCAGCTCTGAACTCTTATGGGGCGACTATGGCTACACCTTC. The chain is built from TRBV7-9 and TRBJ1-2; D possibly corresponds to TRBD1 (5 bases). Trimming took off 4 bases at V and 3 bases at J, with 18 bases between the two ends. CDR1 and CDR2 (germline): SEHNR, FQNEAQ (reference sequence). The length of the CDR3 is 16 residues.

This clone has just one count. The chain joins TRBV7-3 to TRBJ1-5; D uncertain. This CDR3 region has 18 residues. V gave up 5 bases and J gave up 0 bases, with 20 bases separating them. The V gene's germline CDR1 is SGHTA and CDR2 FQGTGA. The CDR3 DNA is TGTGCCAGCAGCCACCGTTGTCTAGCGACCCTTAGCAATCAGCCCCAGCATTTT. It translates to CASSHRCLATLSNQPQHF.

In nucleotides, the CDR3 is TGCGCCAGCAGCTTGGTTCCGGGGGGCTCGGATGAAGCTTTCTTT. The encoded protein is CASSLVPGGSDEAFF. The chain couples TRBV5-1 to TRBJ1-1, with D possibly matching TRBD1 (6 bases). This CDR3 is built from 15 residues. Between the trimmed V and J ends, which lost 0 bases and 7 bases, there was a span of 16 bases. Germline loops: CDR1 SGHRS, CDR2 YFSETQ.

J is TRBJ1-2 and V is TRBV27, with 8 bases aligning to TRBD1. Looked up from germline, CDR1 is MNHEY and CDR2 is SMNVEV (reference sequence). Trimming cost V 7 bases and J 6 bases; bases outside gene matches: 7. There are 13 residues in the CDR3. For the CDR3, the DNA is TGTGCCAGCAAAGAAACAGGGGGTAATGGCTACACCTTC. Encoded protein: CASKETGGNGYTF.

The DNA of the CDR3 is TGTGCCAGCAGCCTCCGGGACAGGGGCACAGATACGCAGTATTTT. This gives the protein CASSLRDRGTDTQYF. The chain combines TRBV7-9 with TRBJ2-3; 9 bases map to TRBD1. Unmatched junction bases numbered 4, after V lost 5 bases and J lost 1 base. The CDR3 loop spans 15 amino acids. Germline V gives CDR1 SEHNR, CDR2 FQNEAQ (reference sequence).

CDR3 sequence (DNA): TGTGCCAGCAGCTCTGGGCGGGGGACTGAAGCTTTCTTT. Translation gives CASSSGRGTEAFF. The V gene is TRBV7-2, the J gene TRBJ1-1, with a tentative D call TRBD1 (5 bases). V lost 4 bases, J lost 5 bases, and 11 bases lay in between. This CDR3 contains 13 residues. Germline V gene data show CDR1 as SGHTA and CDR2 as FQGNSA.

V is TRBV19 and J is TRBJ2-4, with TRBD1 matching 9 bases. In germline, CDR1 is LNHDA, CDR2 SQIVND (reference sequence). The CDR3 is made up of 14 amino acids. V trimming: 4 bases; J trimming: 6 bases; junction bases outside the gene matches: 4. The CDR3 DNA sequence: TGTGCCAGTAGTACCGGGACAGGGAGAAACATTCAGTACTTC. Translated: CASSTGTGRNIQYF.